This TCR beta chain was recorded in a study of T cell clonality in common variable immunodeficiency. J gave up 6 bases and V 3 bases, and 9 bases lay outside the gene matches. The CDR3 has 16 amino acids. Looked up from germline, CDR1 is SGHRS and CDR2 is YFSETQ. Using immunoSEQ multiplex PCR, the repertoire was profiled, and TCRdb retains in-frame clones only, with some absent. Found here are under 60,000 clones, no singletons; the ten largest cover more than 3%. This clone occurred many times. The read ends 3 residues before the CDR3 terminus; that terminus is restored from the germline J gene. The chain joins TRBV5-1 to TRBJ2-1; 10 positions agree with TRBD1. The receptor was derived from a person aged 18 to 75 in good health. The sequenced sample consisted of peripheral blood mononuclear cells. The CDR3 sequence is CASSSAGTGVSNEQFF. CDR3 DNA, as far as it was read: TGCGCCAGCAGCTCCGCCGGGACAGGGGTATCCAATGAG. Full variable domain (outside the CDR3, taken from reference TRBV5-1 and TRBJ2-1): KAGVTQTPRYLIKTRGQQVTLSCSPISGHRSVSWYQQTPGQGLQFLFEYFSETQRNKGNFPGRFSGRQFSNSRSEMNVSTLELGDSALYLCASSSAGTGVSNEQFFGPGTRLTVL.